This TCR beta chain was documented in a study of cytomegalovirus exposure and HLA in healthy donors. Looking at the study overall: An early data release held 75 million to 100 million unique TCRs from HLA-typed donors.

General observations from the study: For cytomegalovirus status, the classifier reportedly gave diagnoses with high specificity and sensitivity. The authors enumerated over 150 TCR beta chains as linked to cytomegalovirus.

Concerning this clone itself: Its antigen is not identified.

Trimming stripped 4 bases from V and 0 bases from J, with 19 bases between. Germline CDR1 and CDR2: SGHRS and YFSETQ. The CDR3 is made up of 17 amino acids. Primers for the PCR totalled 60 Vbeta and 13 Jbeta. Here immunoSEQ multiplex PCR was the method, and the copy in TCRdb shows in-frame clones only, minus some. The sample holds approximately 220,000 clones, roughly 83% seen once. The V call is TRBV5-1, the J call TRBJ1-1, with D possibly matching TRBD1 (6 bases). The source material was PBMCs. The receptor was isolated from a boy younger than 10 in good health and CMV-seronegative. CDR3 amino acids: CASSPQPGTLMNTEAFF. CDR3 bases: TGCGCCAGCAGCCCCCAACCCGGGACACTCATGAACACTGAAGCTTTCTTT.